Presented here are 19 T cell receptor beta chains from one specimen sequenced in a study of CXCR3-negative and CXCR3-positive naive CD8 T cells. These receptors have no known antigen. Study results and caveats: Hydrophobicity was higher for TRB CDR3s found in CXCR3-positive naive cells than in CXCR3-negative naive cells.

The libraries of TRB cDNA were prepared using 5' RACE with UMI labels. Reanalyzing the 5' RACE reads, TCRdb keeps one entry per CDR3 protein, without DNA. The sample's table shows tens of thousands of distinct CDR3 sequences. The specimen sequenced was naive CXCR3+ CD8+ T cells from blood. Indicated subset: CD45RO-CCR7+CD27+CD95- naive CD8+ T cells expressing CXCR3 (TNR3+). The receptors were gathered from a human donor in good health. Some clones in this sample may be carry-over from other donors' samples.

This chain uses TRBV7-8 with TRBJ2-7; the D call of TRBD2 rests on TCRdb alone, since no DNA is present to check it. Germline loops: CDR1 SGHVS, CDR2 FQNEAQ. The CDR3 is made up of 15 amino acids. Here the CDR3 reads CASNAGGSSFVEQYF.

This chain uses TRBV21-1 with TRBJ2-7; TCRdb reports TRBD1, a call that lacks DNA to check it against. TRBV21-1 is a documented pseudogene. The CDR3 runs to 14 residues. The CDR3 is CASSKGQGIYEQYF.

The chain has TRBV4-1 and TRBJ2-3. Germline lookup yields CDR1 MGHRA and CDR2 YSYEKL. The CDR3 is made up of 14 amino acids. CDR3 sequence reads: CASSRGSSTDTQYF.

The chain combines TRBV19 with TRBJ2-4; TCRdb indicates TRBD1, and absent DNA this call remains unverified. Germline V gene lookup returns CDR1 LNHDA and CDR2 SQIVND (reference sequence). The CDR3 has 12 residues. Here the CDR3 reads CATEVGENIQYF. Together with reference TRBV19 and TRBJ2-4, the CDR3 gives the full variable domain: DGGITQSPKYLFRKEGQNVTLSCEQNLNHDAMYWYRQDPGQGLRLIYYSQIVNDFQKGDIAEGYSVSREKKESFPLTVTSAQKNPTAFYLCATEVGENIQYFGAGTRLSVL.

The chain employs TRBV27 and TRBJ2-1; absent DNA, TCRdb's TRBD1 call cannot be checked. The CDR3 is 13 amino acids. The germline CDR1 and CDR2 sequences are MNHEY and SMNVEV (reference sequence). The CDR3 sequence: CASSPRGGYEQFF.

The rearrangement links TRBV20-1 to TRBJ2-5; absent DNA, TCRdb's TRBD2 call cannot be checked. CDR3 size: 15 residues. CDR1 is DFQATT and CDR2 is SNEGSKA in the germline V gene (reference sequence). The CDR3 is CSARGASGGQETQYF.

This sequence joins TRBV7-9 and TRBJ2-1. CDR1 is SEHNR and CDR2 is FQNEAQ in the germline V gene (reference sequence). The CDR3 runs 15 residues. CDR3: CASSPTGNSYNEQFF.

The J gene is TRBJ2-3, the V gene TRBV27; the TCRdb call, TRBD2, lacks DNA for checking. Germline V CDR1 and CDR2: MNHEY, SMNVEV (reference sequence). This CDR3 is built from 21 residues. The CDR3: CASIFVVRGKKLAVDTDTQYF.

The chain links TRBV5-1 to TRBJ2-7; TCRdb indicates TRBD1, and absent DNA this call remains unverified. Germline V gives CDR1 SGHRS, CDR2 YFSETQ. The CDR3 consists of 14 residues. CDR3 sequence: CASSYSTGGYEQYF.

The chain carries TRBV5-1 and TRBJ2-4. The CDR3 loop spans 11 amino acids. Per the germline V gene, CDR1 is SGHRS and CDR2 is YFSETQ. The CDR3 spells CASSDTSIQYF.

The chain combines TRBV4-1 with TRBJ2-2; the TCRdb call, TRBD2, lacks DNA for checking. The CDR3 totals 16 residues. The germline gives CDR1 MGHRA, CDR2 YSYEKL. CDR3 amino acids: CASRPSGGWNTGELFF.

V usage is TRBV19 and J usage is TRBJ2-1; TCRdb calls TRBD1, which cannot be checked without DNA. This CDR3 comprises 14 residues. The V gene's germline CDR1 is LNHDA and CDR2 SQIVND (reference sequence). The CDR3 region is CASSRGQGKNEQFF.

The rearrangement uses TRBV20-1 and TRBJ2-1; TCRdb reports TRBD2, a call that lacks DNA to check it against. The CDR3 runs 16 residues. The germline CDR1 and CDR2 sequences are DFQATT and SNEGSKA (reference sequence). This chain's CDR3 is CSARPRTSGRASEQFF.

This sequence joins TRBV12-3 or TRBV12-4 and TRBJ2-4. This CDR3 spans 14 amino acids. The CDR3 is CASSLTGQKNIQYF.

The rearrangement joins TRBV28 to TRBJ2-7; no DNA is available, so the TRBD2 call from TCRdb remains unchecked. The CDR3 has 15 amino acids. The germline CDR1 and CDR2 sequences are MDHEN and SYDVKM. CDR3: CASSFGIAEAYEQYF.

V gene TRBV5-1 combines with J gene TRBJ2-1; TCRdb returns TRBD2, unconfirmable since there is no DNA. This CDR3 contains 16 residues. Germline loops: CDR1 SGHRS, CDR2 YFSETQ. This chain's CDR3 is CASSMDGDPSWGEQFF.

The J gene is TRBJ2-2, the V gene TRBV10-2; TCRdb outputs TRBD2, but without DNA this stays unchecked. The CDR3 loop spans 13 amino acids. Germline CDR1 and CDR2: WSHSY and SAAADI. The CDR3: CASSPGAGGELFF.

V and J are TRBV6-5 and TRBJ2-5. Germline values: CDR1 MNHEY, CDR2 SVGAGI. This CDR3 has 14 residues. This CDR3 is CASSPLLYQETQYF.

The J gene is TRBJ2-1, the V gene TRBV7-9; the D call of TRBD1 rests on TCRdb alone, since no DNA is present to check it. CDR1 SEHNR and CDR2 FQNEAQ come from the germline V gene (reference sequence). The CDR3 totals 14 residues. The CDR3 region is CASSPSQGWDEQFF.